The sequence of this TCR beta chain was determined in a study of blood T cell repertoires in COVID-19. Across the whole study: Donors in the United States, Italy and Spain gave samples during acute or convalescent COVID-19. PBMCs, B-cell-depleted T cells, or T cells provided the cDNA or gDNA that made up the material.

Assay used: immunoSEQ multiplex PCR; TCRdb lists only in-frame clones, some missing. The sample consists of approximately 490,000 clones, 75% to 90% of them appearing once. CDR3 length equals 18 residues. Trimming took 1 base from V and 5 from J; bases not matched to a gene: 15. Per germline, CDR1 SGHVS and CDR2 FQNEAQ. The age range of participants was 18 to 89 years, with residence in more than 20 US areas. Cohort placement rested on clinical history that participants reported themselves. The chain joins TRBV7-8 to TRBJ2-5; 8 bases fit TRBD2. Sequencing was carried out using PBMCs or T cells enriched from blood (not recorded which). The TCR originated in a woman between 18 and 30 years old who had recovered from COVID-19. The CDR3 nucleotides read TGTGCCAGCAGCTTAGGGACTAGCCCCAAATTAGGGCGGGAGACCCAGTACTTC. This translates into CASSLGTSPKLGRETQYF.